The entry below describes one TCR beta chain. This specimen belongs to a study of human T cells and chemical hapten exposure. The time point here: patch test 2, 6 weeks after DPC sensitization. This sample's treatment: therapeutic diphenylcyclopropenone sensitization with weekly scalp DPC. In TCRdb, the RACE reads were re-called with MiXCR into one record per CDR3 protein. The sample has 110,000 or so distinct CDR3 sequences, roughly a tenth seen once. The CDR3 has 13 amino acids. Trimming shortened V by 5 bases and J by 0 bases, and 6 bases separated the two germline ends. CDR1 and CDR2 (germline): KGHSH, LQKENI.

The genes are TRBV18 and TRBJ2-3; D uncertain. Sequences were derived from whole blood, sampled in connection with sensitization to the hapten diphenylcyclopropenone (DPC). The source of this sequence is a woman aged 40 to 50 with alopecia areata. Some clones in this sample may be carry-over from other donors' samples. CDR3 amino acids: CASSISSTDTQYF. CDR3 coding DNA: TGTGCCAGCTCAATTTCTAGCACAGATACGCAGTATTTT.